This T cell receptor beta chain is drawn from a study of T cell responses to AZD1222 COVID-19 vaccine. Study-level points and caveats: Rises in breadth and depth of Spike-specific TCRs came after two AZD1222 doses.

Of note for this clone: The antigen remains undetermined. One junction end does not reproduce the germline sequence, and a read error may be involved.

Produced via immunoSEQ multiplex PCR; TCRdb's table is partial and in-frame only. The sample shows 120,000 to 150,000 clones, roughly 84% of them seen only once. Germline loops: CDR1 SSHAT, CDR2 FNYEAQ (reference sequence). The CDR3 has 16 residues. This receptor was identified in an adult who received the AZD1222 COVID-19 vaccine. The chain recombines TRBV7-7 with TRBJ2-1; 10 bases are a match to TRBD2. Here the sequenced sample was peripheral blood, taken 28 days after the second AZD1222 dose. The CDR3 DNA sequence: TGTGCTAGCAGCCCCCGCCTAGCGGGAGTTTCCAATGAGCAGTTCTTC. Protein sequence: CASSPRLAGVSNEQFF.